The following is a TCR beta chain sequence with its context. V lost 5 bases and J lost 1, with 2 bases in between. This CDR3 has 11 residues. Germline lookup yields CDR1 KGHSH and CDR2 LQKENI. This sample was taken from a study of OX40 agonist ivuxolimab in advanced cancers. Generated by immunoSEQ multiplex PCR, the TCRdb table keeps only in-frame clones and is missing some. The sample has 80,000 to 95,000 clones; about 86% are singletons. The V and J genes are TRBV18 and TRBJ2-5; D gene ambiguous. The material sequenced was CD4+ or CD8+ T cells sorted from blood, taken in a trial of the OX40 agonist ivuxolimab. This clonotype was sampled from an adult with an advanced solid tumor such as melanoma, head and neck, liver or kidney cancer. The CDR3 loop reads CASSAQETQYF. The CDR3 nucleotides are TGTGCCAGCTCAGCCCAAGAGACCCAGTACTTC.